This T cell receptor beta chain appears in the sequencing data of a study of cytomegalovirus exposure and HLA in healthy donors. PCR used 60 Vbeta primers and 13 Jbeta primers. Sequenced by immunoSEQ multiplex PCR; TCRdb stores in-frame clones only, minus some. The sample lists more than 150,000 clones, approximately 84% seen once, with over 0.2% in the top ten. The sample comprised PBMCs. This TCR was sampled from a girl less than two years old in good health and CMV-seronegative.

DNA of the CDR3: TGTGCCAGTTCCCCTCAGGGGGTTGCAGATACGCAGTATTTT. The encoded protein is CASSPQGVADTQYF. The rearrangement links TRBV19 to TRBJ2-3, with 7 bases that match TRBD1. The germline CDR1 and CDR2 sequences are LNHDA and SQIVND (reference sequence). The CDR3 consists of 14 residues. With 8 bases clipped from V and 4 bases from J, the junction kept 9 bases outside the gene matches.